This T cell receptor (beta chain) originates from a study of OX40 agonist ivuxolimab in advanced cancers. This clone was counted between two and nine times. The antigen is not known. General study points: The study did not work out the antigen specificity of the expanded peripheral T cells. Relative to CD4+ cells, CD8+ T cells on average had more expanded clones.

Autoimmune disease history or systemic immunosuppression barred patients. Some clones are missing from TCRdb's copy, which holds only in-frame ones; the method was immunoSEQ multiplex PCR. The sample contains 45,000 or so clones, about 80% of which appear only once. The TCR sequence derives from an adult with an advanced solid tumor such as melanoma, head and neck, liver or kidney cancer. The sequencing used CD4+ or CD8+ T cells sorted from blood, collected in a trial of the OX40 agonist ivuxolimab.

CDR3 in DNA: TGCGCCAGCAGCCAAGTCCAGGGGCAAGCTGAAGCTTTCTTT. Residues: CASSQVQGQAEAFF. The chain links TRBV4-3 to TRBJ1-1; D is possibly TRBD1 (6 bases). The CDR3 loop spans 14 amino acids. CDR1 and CDR2 (germline): LGHNA, YSLEER. Trimming cost V 1 base and J 6 bases, with 12 bases left between them.